These 10 T cell receptor beta chains share one sample of origin, sequenced in a study of shared clonotypes between healthy human individuals. The method was immunoSEQ multiplex PCR; TCRdb's version includes in-frame clones alone and lacks a portion of them. The table lists about 1.5 million clones, approximately 96% of them singletons. Sequenced input: naive CD4+ T cells sorted from blood. Subset specified: CD45RA+ positively selected. Receptors originate from a man younger than 40 in good health.

The J gene is TRBJ2-5, the V gene TRBV11-2; D possibly corresponds to TRBD1 (6 bases). This CDR3 has 16 amino acids. Trimming shortened V by 4 bases and J by 5 bases, and 20 bases separated the two germline ends. The germline V gene encodes CDR1 SGHAT and CDR2 FQNNGV. CDR3 in DNA: TGTGCCAGCAGCTCCTATGGGAGCAGGGGCGGGGAGACCCAGTACTTC. It yields the protein CASSSYGSRGGETQYF.

V usage is TRBV5-1 and J usage is TRBJ2-3; no clear D gene. CDR1 is SGHRS, CDR2 YFSETQ, per germline. V gave up 1 base and J gave up 2 bases, with 8 bases separating them. This CDR3 contains 14 residues. CDR3 sequence: CASSLSRYTDTQYF. As DNA, the CDR3 is TGCGCCAGCAGCTTGAGCAGATACACAGATACGCAGTATTTT.

This sequence joins TRBV28 and TRBJ1-2; TRBD1 might be the D (6 bases). The V end was cut by 4 bases, the J end by 7 bases, with 19 bases between. This CDR3 contains 15 residues. CDR1 and CDR2 (germline): MDHEN, SYDVKM. CDR3: CASSSGTTQNSGYTF. The CDR3, as DNA: TGTGCCAGCAGTTCCGGGACAACCCAGAATTCTGGCTACACCTTC.

This rearrangement joins TRBV23-1 to TRBJ1-5; a possible D gene is TRBD1 (5 bases). TRBV23-1 is identified as an open reading frame with a role that is uncertain. Trimming shortened V by 4 bases and J by 6 bases, and 13 bases separated the two germline ends. The CDR3 is 14 amino acids. This chain's CDR3 is CASSPYQGAQPQHF. Written as DNA, the CDR3 is TGCGCCAGCAGTCCCTACCAGGGAGCTCAGCCCCAGCATTTT.

This clone was seen a few times. The J gene is TRBJ2-3, the V gene TRBV28; no reliable D call. The CDR3 runs 15 residues. V lost 1 base to trimming and J lost 3 bases, with 11 bases between them. The germline V gene has CDR1 MDHEN and CDR2 SYDVKM. CDR3 sequence: CASSLSVGGTDTQYF. The CDR3 nucleotides read TGTGCCAGCAGTTTATCGGTCGGTGGGACAGATACGCAGTATTTT.

The chain uses TRBV6-6 and TRBJ2-2; 11 nucleotides line up with TRBD1. The CDR3 covers 15 residues. The V gene's germline CDR1 is MNHNY and CDR2 SVGAGI (reference sequence). After removal of 7 bases from V and 2 bases from J, the junction contained 3 bases not matched to a gene. The CDR3, as DNA: TGTGCCAGCACCAGGACAGGGGGCAACACCGGGGAGCTGTTTTTT. Its translation: CASTRTGGNTGELFF.

The V gene is TRBV13, the J gene TRBJ2-1; D call uncertain. The CDR3 loop spans 11 amino acids. Germline values: CDR1 PRHDT, CDR2 FYEKMQ (reference sequence). Trimming stripped 6 bases from V and 10 bases from J, with 10 bases between. CDR3 sequence reads: CASSRGPEQFF. In DNA form, the CDR3 reads TGTGCCAGCAGTCGAGGACCAGAGCAGTTCTTC.

J is TRBJ2-5 and V is TRBV5-1, with 8 bases aligning to TRBD2. In germline, CDR1 is SGHRS, CDR2 YFSETQ. The CDR3 covers 16 residues. V gave up 3 bases and J gave up 2 bases; unmatched junction bases: 9. CDR3 coding DNA: TGCGCCAGCAGCTCCCGTCCGGTAGCGGGACAAGAGACCCAGTACTTC. Its translation is CASSSRPVAGQETQYF.

The chain joins TRBV5-1 to TRBJ2-7; 8 bases are shared with TRBD1. J was trimmed by 7 bases and V by 7 bases; bases with no gene match: 10. Germline CDR1 reads SGHRS; CDR2 reads YFSETQ. CDR3 length: 13 amino acids. The CDR3 DNA follows: TGCGCCAGCGGCGGACAGGGTTCTGGAGAGCAGTACTTC. Its translation: CASGGQGSGEQYF. Together with reference TRBV5-1 and TRBJ2-7, the CDR3 gives the full variable domain: KAGVTQTPRYLIKTRGQQVTLSCSPISGHRSVSWYQQTPGQGLQFLFEYFSETQRNKGNFPGRFSGRQFSNSRSEMNVSTLELGDSALYLCASGGQGSGEQYFGPGTRLTVT.

This clone showed up just once. The chain has TRBV19 and TRBJ2-2, with TRBD2 identical over 12 bases. The V and J ends lost 7 bases and 0 bases, in that order; junction bases with no gene match: 6. CDR1 is LNHDA, CDR2 SQIVND, per germline (reference sequence). The CDR3 runs 17 residues. The CDR3 is CASNRLAGGANTGELFF. Here the CDR3 DNA reads TGTGCCAGTAATCGGCTAGCGGGAGGGGCGAACACCGGGGAGCTGTTTTTT.